One and the same sample provided the 21 T cell receptor beta chains below, sequenced in a study of shared clonotypes between healthy human individuals. Data came from immunoSEQ multiplex PCR; TCRdb stores just in-frame clones and leaves some out. In the table there are some 1.4 million clones, around 97% of which are singletons. The sequencing sample was made of naive CD4+ T cells sorted from blood. As to subset: CD45RA+ positively selected. These receptor sequences come from a man aged 25 to 40 in good health.

The rearrangement joins TRBV7-6 to TRBJ2-1; tentatively, D is TRBD1 (8 bases). This CDR3 is 15 amino acids long. Germline CDR1 SGHVS, CDR2 FNYEAQ. The ends were cut back, 4 bases at V and 6 bases at J, with 16 bases in the middle. CDR3: CASSYGQGGSNEQFF. The DNA of the CDR3 is TGTGCCAGCAGCTACGGACAGGGAGGGAGCAATGAGCAGTTCTTC.

The chain joins TRBV5-1 to TRBJ1-2; D is possibly TRBD1 (6 bases). This CDR3 has 16 amino acids. The germline CDR1 and CDR2 sequences are SGHRS and YFSETQ. Trimming left V 0 bases short and J 0 bases short, with 12 bases between. The CDR3 is CASSLAPTGTNYGYTF. As DNA, the CDR3 is TGCGCCAGCAGCTTGGCCCCTACAGGGACTAACTATGGCTACACCTTC.

On this clone itself: Other DNA sequences in this specimen translate into the identical CDR3. V usage is TRBV5-1 and J usage is TRBJ2-5; the D gene is possibly TRBD2 (5 bases). The CDR3 totals 16 residues. The germline V and J ends were trimmed by 0 bases and 0 bases, with 12 bases remaining between them. Germline loops: CDR1 SGHRS, CDR2 YFSETQ. CDR3 DNA sequence: TGCGCCAGCAGCTTGGGGCTAGCAGAGTACCAAGAGACCCAGTACTTC. Translation gives CASSLGLAEYQETQYF.

The CDR3 spells CASSIGHVLGYEQYF. The DNA for the CDR3 is TGTGCCAGTAGTATAGGACACGTACTTGGCTACGAGCAGTACTTC. The rearrangement uses TRBV19 and TRBJ2-7, with D uncertain. Germline V CDR1 and CDR2: LNHDA, SQIVND (reference sequence). The CDR3 runs to 15 residues. Trimming removed 1 base at V and 3 bases at J, with 13 bases between.

Notes on this clone: The sample contains more than one DNA sequence encoding this CDR3. The V and J genes are TRBV30 and TRBJ2-2, with D hard to call. Trimming removed 0 bases from V and 1 base from J, with 6 bases in between. The CDR3 is made up of 14 amino acids. The germline CDR1 and CDR2 sequences are GTSNPN and SVGIG (reference sequence). CDR3 residues: CAWSVLQNTGELFF. For the CDR3, the DNA is TGTGCCTGGAGTGTACTACAGAACACCGGGGAGCTGTTTTTT.

The chain links TRBV9 to TRBJ2-1, with 8 bases that match TRBD2. The J segment lost 3 bases and the V segment lost 3 bases, leaving 5 bases of the junction unmatched. The CDR3 is 15 residues long. Per germline, CDR1 SGDLS and CDR2 YYNGEE. The CDR3: CASSALAGLYNEQFF. CDR3 bases: TGTGCCAGCAGCGCTTTAGCGGGACTCTACAATGAGCAGTTCTTC.

This chain joins TRBV4-2 and TRBJ2-1; TRBD2 aligns across 7 bases. The trim removed 2 bases at V and 2 bases at J, leaving 6 bases unmatched. From germline, CDR1 is LGHNA and CDR2 YNFKEQ. The CDR3 runs to 16 residues. The CDR3, as DNA: TGTGCCAGCAGCCAATCGGGGGGACTCGCCTACAATGAGCAGTTCTTC. Its protein is CASSQSGGLAYNEQFF.

This chain uses TRBV10-2 with TRBJ2-5, with TRBD2 matching 8 bases. The DNA end favors TRBJ2-7, so the J call may be wrong. The CDR3 length is 16 residues. CDR1 is WSHSY and CDR2 is SAAADI in the germline V gene. CDR3 bases: TGCGCCATCGGGCTAGGAAACCCGGGAGGGTTAGGCGAGCAGTACTTC. Protein: CAIGLGNPGGLGEQYF.

On this clone: A read error may account for a junction end that differs from germline. The V gene is TRBV10-3, the J gene TRBJ2-1; 7 nucleotides align to TRBD2. The germline gives CDR1 ENHRY, CDR2 SYGVKD. This CDR3 spans 15 amino acids. The CDR3: CAISESGGSYNEQFF. As DNA, the CDR3 is TGTGCCATCAGCGAGTCGGGGGGCTCCTACAATGAGCAGTTCTTC.

This clone was recorded only once. The rearrangement uses TRBV29-1 and TRBJ1-3, with a possible D match to TRBD1 (6 bases). CDR1 and CDR2 from the germline V gene are SQVTM and ANQGSEA. Deletions cut 4 bases from V and 0 bases from J, with 22 bases between. This CDR3 region has 18 residues. CDR3 sequence (DNA): TGCAGCGTTGCGTTATTGGGGGCGCAAACCTACTCTGGAAACACCATATATTTT. Its translation: CSVALLGAQTYSGNTIYF.

This clone was counted a single time. The chain recombines TRBV23-1 with TRBJ2-5; D uncertain. TRBV23-1 is treated as an ORF (open reading frame) with a function not yet certain. The CDR3 loop spans 15 amino acids. V gave up 0 bases and J gave up 5 bases, with 13 bases separating them. CDR3 nucleotide sequence: TGCGCCAGCAGTCAATCTTGCCGATCCGTGGAGACCCAGTACTTC. This gives the protein CASSQSCRSVETQYF.

The chain has TRBV15 and TRBJ2-1, with D maybe TRBD2 (5 bases). The CDR3 runs to 15 residues. The germline CDR1 and CDR2 sequences are LNHNV and YYDKDF (reference sequence). The ends were cut back, 0 bases at V and 4 bases at J, with 10 bases in the middle. DNA of the CDR3: TGTGCCACCAGCAGAGAGGGAGCGGTTTACAATGAGCAGTTCTTC. Amino acids: CATSREGAVYNEQFF.

The CDR3 coding sequence is TGTGCCAGCATGGAAACAGGGCCCCAAGAGACCCAGTACTTC. Translation gives CASMETGPQETQYF. V usage is TRBV28 and J usage is TRBJ2-5, with D perhaps TRBD1 (6 bases). V was shortened by 7 bases and J by 1 base, with 13 bases between the two germline ends. The CDR3 is 14 amino acids. The germline CDR1 and CDR2 sequences are MDHEN and SYDVKM.

This clone was detected only once. The chain combines TRBV11-3 with TRBJ2-7; 8 bases are shared with TRBD2. Trimming removed 4 bases from V and 6 bases from J; junction bases left unmatched: 8. In germline, CDR1 is SGHNT, CDR2 YENEEA. The CDR3 runs to 14 residues. CDR3 residues: CASSSTGTSLEQYF. In DNA, the CDR3 is TGTGCCAGCAGCTCGACCGGGACTAGTCTCGAGCAGTACTTC. The entire variable domain, with the rest obtained from reference TRBV11-3 and TRBJ2-7, is as follows: EAGVVQSPRYKIIEKKQPVAFWCNPISGHNTLYWYLQNLGQGPELLIRYENEEAVDDSQLPKDRFSAERLKGVDSTLKIQPAELGDSAVYLCASSSTGTSLEQYFGPGTRLTVT.

The chain employs TRBV18 and TRBJ2-1; D remains ambiguous. The V gene lost 5 bases and the J gene lost 4 bases, with 6 bases spanning the gap. The germline V gene has CDR1 KGHSH and CDR2 LQKENI. This CDR3 is built from 12 residues. CDR3 DNA: TGTGCCAGCTCATTAACTTACAATGAGCAGTTCTTC. Its protein is CASSLTYNEQFF.

The J gene is TRBJ1-3, the V gene TRBV7-9; D may be TRBD1 (5 bases). Per the germline V gene, CDR1 is SEHNR and CDR2 is FQNEAQ (reference sequence). Trimming cost V 0 bases and J 0 bases, with 12 bases left between them. This CDR3 comprises 17 residues. The CDR3 sequence is CASSLARRGYSGNTIYF. The DNA for the CDR3 is TGTGCCAGCAGCTTAGCGCGTCGGGGCTACTCTGGAAACACCATATATTTT.

CDR3 DNA sequence: TGTGCCAGCAGCGGCCGGGCCGCTCCACGTGGAAACACCATATATTTT. Amino acid sequence: CASSGRAAPRGNTIYF. This chain connects TRBV7-6 to TRBJ1-3; no definite D call. CDR3 length: 16 residues. Per the germline V gene, CDR1 is SGHVS and CDR2 is FNYEAQ. The ends were cut back, 5 bases at V and 3 bases at J, with 17 bases in the middle.

This chain uses TRBV5-1 with TRBJ1-1, with D perhaps TRBD1 (5 bases). CDR3 length: 14 amino acids. The V and J ends lost 4 bases and 1 base respectively, with 11 bases between them. Germline V gene sequence: CDR1 SGHRS, CDR2 YFSETQ. The chain's CDR3 is CASSRDGTNTEAFF. CDR3 nucleotide sequence: TGCGCCAGCAGCCGGGACGGTACGAACACTGAAGCTTTCTTT.

The chain combines TRBV10-3 with TRBJ1-5; TRBD1 aligns across 7 bases. V shed 3 bases and J 3 bases; nucleotides not matched to a gene: 5. The CDR3 consists of 15 residues. The germline CDR1 and CDR2 sequences are ENHRY and SYGVKD. DNA for the CDR3: TGTGCCATCAGTGACCCAGACAGGGACAATCAGCCCCAGCATTTT. Translating it yields CAISDPDRDNQPQHF.

The gene calls are TRBV7-2 and TRBJ1-2; TRBD1 might be the D (6 bases). CDR3 length equals 14 residues. Trimming took off 4 bases at V and 6 bases at J, with 15 bases between the two ends. Germline V gene sequence: CDR1 SGHTA, CDR2 FQGNSA. The CDR3 DNA follows: TGTGCCAGCAGCTGGGGGGACACGCGGGATGGCTACACCTTC. It yields the protein CASSWGDTRDGYTF.

The V and J genes are TRBV30 and TRBJ1-2; D perhaps matches TRBD1 (5 bases). V lost 1 base and J 12 bases, leaving 18 bases between the germline ends. CDR3 length equals 13 residues. Germline V CDR1 and CDR2: GTSNPN, SVGIG (reference sequence). Written as DNA, the CDR3 is TGTGCCTGGAGTGCAGGGCCGGAGGGGAGGCACACCTTC. The encoded protein is CAWSAGPEGRHTF.